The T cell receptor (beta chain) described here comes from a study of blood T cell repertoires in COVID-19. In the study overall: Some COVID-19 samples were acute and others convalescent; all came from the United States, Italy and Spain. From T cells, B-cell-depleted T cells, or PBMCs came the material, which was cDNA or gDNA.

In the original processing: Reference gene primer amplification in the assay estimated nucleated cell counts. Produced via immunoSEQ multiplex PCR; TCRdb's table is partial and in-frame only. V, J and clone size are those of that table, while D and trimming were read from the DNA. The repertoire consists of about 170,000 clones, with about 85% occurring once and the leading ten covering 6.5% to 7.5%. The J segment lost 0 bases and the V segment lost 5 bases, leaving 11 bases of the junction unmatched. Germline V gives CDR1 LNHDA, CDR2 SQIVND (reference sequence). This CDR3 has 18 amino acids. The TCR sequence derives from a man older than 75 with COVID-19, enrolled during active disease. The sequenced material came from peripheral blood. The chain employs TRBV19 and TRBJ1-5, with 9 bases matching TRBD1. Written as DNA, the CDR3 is TGTGCCAGTAGTTATCAGGACAGGGGTTTCCGTAGCAATCAGCCCCAGCATTTT. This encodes CASSYQDRGFRSNQPQHF. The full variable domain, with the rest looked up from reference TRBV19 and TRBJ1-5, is DGGITQSPKYLFRKEGQNVTLSCEQNLNHDAMYWYRQDPGQGLRLIYYSQIVNDFQKGDIAEGYSVSREKKESFPLTVTSAQKNPTAFYLCASSYQDRGFRSNQPQHFGDGTRLSIL.